The clone carrying this TCR beta chain was detected a few times. The antigen is unknown. Assembly of TCR beta libraries relied on iRepertoire HTBI primers together with Arm-PCR of CDR3 regions. Authors' analysis steps: Taken together, the samples had 62 TRBV and more than 12 TRBJ segments identified. TCRdb reanalysed the multiplex PCR reads using MiXCR and keeps one entry per CDR3 protein. The V and J calls were not made by the authors but by TCRdb's processing. The sample lists 600,000 to 850,000 distinct CDR3 sequences, approximately 31% occurring once. The data belong to a study of regulatory T cells in long-lasting Graves disease. General study findings and limits: Persistent patients shared more public clonotypes (about 2,900) than new patients (approximately 1,000). Relative to newly diagnosed Graves' patients, persistent ones had lower TCR diversity. Patients with persistent disease showed a bias toward TRBV28, TRBJ1-2 and TRBJ2-5.

V lost 3 bases and J lost 0, with 12 bases in between. The CDR3 totals 15 residues. Germline CDR1 and CDR2: SGHDT and YYEEEE. Time point in this sample: persistent/refractory GD, antithyroid drugs over 5 years with positive TRAb. With RNA extracted from PBMCs as input, the TCR library was made. The chain has TRBV5-6 and TRBJ1-1; D not certain. The source was peripheral blood mononuclear cells (PBMCs), collected when the disease was refractory, from a patient treated with antithyroid drugs. This TCR derives from a female donor with Graves disease. CDR3 region: CASSYGEQLNTEAFF. Here the CDR3 DNA reads TGTGCCAGCAGCTATGGGGAACAGCTGAACACTGAAGCTTTCTTT.